This T cell receptor beta chain appears in the sequencing data of a study of regulatory T cells in long-lasting Graves disease. Trimming pared 0 bases from V and 0 bases from J, leaving 6 bases between. The CDR3 has 15 amino acids. Germline loops: CDR1 LNHNV, CDR2 YYDKDF (reference sequence). The time point: persistent/refractory GD, antithyroid drugs over 5 years with positive TRAb. Extracted RNA from PBMCs served as the source of the TCR library. According to the study, TCR beta libraries were built with iRepertoire HTBI primers and CDR3-region Arm-PCR. Original processing notes: Spanning all samples, the identified segments comprised 60 to 80 TRBV and 14 to 15 TRBJ. One entry per CDR3 protein results from TCRdb running MiXCR on the multiplex PCR reads. TCRdb's processing, not the authors', yielded these V and J calls. The data show a few hundred thousand distinct CDR3 sequences, 20% to 25% seen once.

The sequence was collected from a female donor with Graves disease. The sample was peripheral blood mononuclear cells (PBMCs), taken when the disease was refractory, from a patient treated with antithyroid drugs. V usage is TRBV15 and J usage is TRBJ1-3; no definite D call. The CDR3 DNA reads TGTGCCACCAGCAGAGATCGGAACTCTGGAAACACCATATATTTT. Its translation: CATSRDRNSGNTIYF.